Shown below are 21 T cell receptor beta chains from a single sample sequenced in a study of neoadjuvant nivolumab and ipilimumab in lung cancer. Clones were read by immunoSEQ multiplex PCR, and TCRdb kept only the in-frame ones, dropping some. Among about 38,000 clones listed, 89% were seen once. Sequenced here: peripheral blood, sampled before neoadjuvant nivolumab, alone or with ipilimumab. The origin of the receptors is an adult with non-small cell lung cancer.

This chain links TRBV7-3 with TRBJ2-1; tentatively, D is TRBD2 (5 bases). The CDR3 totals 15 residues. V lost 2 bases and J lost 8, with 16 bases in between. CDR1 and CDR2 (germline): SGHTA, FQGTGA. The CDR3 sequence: CASSLSLGSLDEQFF. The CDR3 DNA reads TGTGCCAGCAGCTTATCCTTAGGGAGTTTGGATGAGCAGTTCTTC. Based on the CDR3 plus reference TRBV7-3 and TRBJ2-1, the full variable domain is GAGVSQTPSNKVTEKGKYVELRCDPISGHTALYWYRQSLGQGPEFLIYFQGTGAADDSGLPNDRFFAVRPEGSVSTLKIQRTERGDSAVYLCASSLSLGSLDEQFFGPGTRLTVL.

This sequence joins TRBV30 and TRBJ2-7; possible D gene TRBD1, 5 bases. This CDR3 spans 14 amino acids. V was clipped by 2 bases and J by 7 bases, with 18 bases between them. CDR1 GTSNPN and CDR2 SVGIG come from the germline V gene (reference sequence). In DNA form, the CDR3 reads TGTGCCTGGAGTACAGGTGGTGCCGTGGCGGAGCAGTACTTC. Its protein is CAWSTGGAVAEQYF.

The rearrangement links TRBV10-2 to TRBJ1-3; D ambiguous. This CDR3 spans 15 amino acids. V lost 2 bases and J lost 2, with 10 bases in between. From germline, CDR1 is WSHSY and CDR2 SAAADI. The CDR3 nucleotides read TGCGCCAGCAGTGAGATCGGGGTAGCTGGAAACACCATATATTTT. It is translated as CASSEIGVAGNTIYF.

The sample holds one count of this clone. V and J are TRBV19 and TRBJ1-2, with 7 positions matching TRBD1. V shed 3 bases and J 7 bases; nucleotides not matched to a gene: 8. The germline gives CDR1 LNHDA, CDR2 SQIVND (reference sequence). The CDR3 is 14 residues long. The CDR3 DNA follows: TGTGCCAGTAGTATCACTCGGGACAGTTCTGGCTACACCTTC. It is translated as CASSITRDSSGYTF.

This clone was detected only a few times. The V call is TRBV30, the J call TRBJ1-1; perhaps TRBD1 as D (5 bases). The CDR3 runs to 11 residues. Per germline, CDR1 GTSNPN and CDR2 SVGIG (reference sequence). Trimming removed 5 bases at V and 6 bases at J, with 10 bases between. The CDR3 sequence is CAWGRGAEAFF. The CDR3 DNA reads TGTGCCTGGGGTCGGGGGGCTGAAGCTTTCTTT.

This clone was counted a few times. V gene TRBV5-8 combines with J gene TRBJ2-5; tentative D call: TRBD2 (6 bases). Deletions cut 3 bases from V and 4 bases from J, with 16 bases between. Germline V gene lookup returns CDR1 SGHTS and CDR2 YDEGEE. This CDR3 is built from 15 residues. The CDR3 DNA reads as TGTGCCAGCAGCTCGGCGGGATTATGGGGAGAGACCCAGTACTTC. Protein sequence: CASSSAGLWGETQYF.

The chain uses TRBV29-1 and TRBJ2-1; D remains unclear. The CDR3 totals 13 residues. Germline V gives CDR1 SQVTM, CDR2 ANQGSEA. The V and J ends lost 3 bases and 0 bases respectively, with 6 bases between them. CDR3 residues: CSVDKSSYNEQFF. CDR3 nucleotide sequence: TGCAGCGTTGATAAGAGCTCCTACAATGAGCAGTTCTTC.

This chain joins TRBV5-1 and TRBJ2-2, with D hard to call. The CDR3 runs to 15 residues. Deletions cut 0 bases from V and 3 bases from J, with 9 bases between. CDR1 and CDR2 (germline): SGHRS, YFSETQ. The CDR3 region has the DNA TGCGCCAGCAGCTTGGTTACCAGTTACACCGGGGAGCTGTTTTTT. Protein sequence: CASSLVTSYTGELFF.

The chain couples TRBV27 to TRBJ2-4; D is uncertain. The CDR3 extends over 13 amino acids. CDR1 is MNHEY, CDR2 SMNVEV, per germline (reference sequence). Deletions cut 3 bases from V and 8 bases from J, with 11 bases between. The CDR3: CASSFESSHIQYF. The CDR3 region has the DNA TGTGCCAGCAGTTTTGAATCTAGTCACATTCAGTACTTC.

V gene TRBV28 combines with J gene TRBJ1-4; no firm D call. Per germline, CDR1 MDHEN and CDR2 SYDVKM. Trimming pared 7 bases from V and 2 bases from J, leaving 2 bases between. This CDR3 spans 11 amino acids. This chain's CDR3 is CASTTNEKLFF. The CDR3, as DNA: TGTGCCAGCACCACTAATGAAAAACTGTTTTTT. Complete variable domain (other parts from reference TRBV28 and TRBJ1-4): DVKVTQSSRYLVKRTGEKVFLECVQDMDHENMFWYRQDPGLGLRLIYFSYDVKMKEKGDIPEGYSVSREKKERFSLILESASTNQTSMYLCASTTNEKLFFGSGTQLSVL.

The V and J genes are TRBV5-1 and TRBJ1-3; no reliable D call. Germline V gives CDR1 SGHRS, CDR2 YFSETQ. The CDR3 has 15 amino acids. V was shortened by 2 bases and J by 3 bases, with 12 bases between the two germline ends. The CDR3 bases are TGCGCCAGCAGCTTAGGTTCCGGTATTGGAAACACCATATATTTT. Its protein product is CASSLGSGIGNTIYF. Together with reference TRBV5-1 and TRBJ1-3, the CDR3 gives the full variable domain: KAGVTQTPRYLIKTRGQQVTLSCSPISGHRSVSWYQQTPGQGLQFLFEYFSETQRNKGNFPGRFSGRQFSNSRSEMNVSTLELGDSALYLCASSLGSGIGNTIYFGEGSWLTVV.

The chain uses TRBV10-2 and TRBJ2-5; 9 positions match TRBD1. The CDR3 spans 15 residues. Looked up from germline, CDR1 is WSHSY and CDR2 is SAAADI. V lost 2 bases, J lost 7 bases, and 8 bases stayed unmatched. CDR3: CASSEDTGGSGTQYF. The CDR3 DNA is TGCGCCAGCAGTGAGGATACAGGGGGCTCGGGGACCCAGTACTTC.

The CDR3 is CASTHNSREKLFF. In DNA form, the CDR3 reads TGTGCCAGCACACACAATTCGAGGGAAAAACTGTTTTTT. The chain links TRBV7-9 to TRBJ1-4; no firm D call. The germline gives CDR1 SEHNR, CDR2 FQNEAQ (reference sequence). V lost 7 bases and J 8 bases, leaving 14 bases between the germline ends. This CDR3 has 13 amino acids.

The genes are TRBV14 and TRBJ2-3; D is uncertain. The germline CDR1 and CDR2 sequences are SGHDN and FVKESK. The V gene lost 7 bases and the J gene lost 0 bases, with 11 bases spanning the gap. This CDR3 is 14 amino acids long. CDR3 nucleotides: TGTGCCAGCAAGGGCAGTCTAAGCACAGATACGCAGTATTTT. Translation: CASKGSLSTDTQYF. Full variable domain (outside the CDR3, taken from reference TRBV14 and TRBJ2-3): EAGVTQFPSHSVIEKGQTVTLRCDPISGHDNLYWYRRVMGKEIKFLLHFVKESKQDESGMPNNRFLAERTGGTYSTLKVQPAELEDSGVYFCASKGSLSTDTQYFGPGTRLTVL.

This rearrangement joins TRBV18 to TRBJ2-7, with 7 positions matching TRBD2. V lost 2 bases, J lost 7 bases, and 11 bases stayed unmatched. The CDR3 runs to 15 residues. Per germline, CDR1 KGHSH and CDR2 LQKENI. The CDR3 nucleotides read TGTGCCAGCTCACCAAGCGGGGCCGAAGGGGTTGAGCAGTACTTC. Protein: CASSPSGAEGVEQYF.

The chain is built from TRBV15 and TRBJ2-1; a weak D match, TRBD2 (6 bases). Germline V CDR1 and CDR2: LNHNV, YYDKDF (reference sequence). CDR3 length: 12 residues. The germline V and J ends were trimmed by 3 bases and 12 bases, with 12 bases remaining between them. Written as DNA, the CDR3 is TGTGCCACCAGCAGGACTAGGAAGGTGCAGTTCTTC. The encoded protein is CATSRTRKVQFF.

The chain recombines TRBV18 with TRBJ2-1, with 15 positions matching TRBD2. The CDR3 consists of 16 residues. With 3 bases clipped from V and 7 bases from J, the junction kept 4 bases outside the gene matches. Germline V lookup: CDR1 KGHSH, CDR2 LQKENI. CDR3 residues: CASSPPGTSGRNEQFF. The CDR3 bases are TGTGCCAGCTCACCTCCGGGGACTAGCGGGAGGAATGAGCAGTTCTTC.

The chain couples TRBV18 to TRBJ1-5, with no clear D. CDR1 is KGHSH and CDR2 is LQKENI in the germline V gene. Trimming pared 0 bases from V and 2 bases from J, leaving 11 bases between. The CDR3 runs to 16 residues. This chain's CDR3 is CASSPPNGDGNQPQHF. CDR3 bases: TGTGCCAGCTCACCACCGAATGGCGACGGCAATCAGCCCCAGCATTTT.

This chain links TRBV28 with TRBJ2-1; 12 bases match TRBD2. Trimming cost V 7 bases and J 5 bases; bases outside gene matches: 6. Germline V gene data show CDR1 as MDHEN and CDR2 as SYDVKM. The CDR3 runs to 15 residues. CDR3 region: CASTQTSGGNNEQFF. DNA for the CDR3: TGTGCCAGCACCCAGACTAGCGGGGGAAACAATGAGCAGTTCTTC. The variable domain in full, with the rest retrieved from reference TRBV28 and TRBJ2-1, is DVKVTQSSRYLVKRTGEKVFLECVQDMDHENMFWYRQDPGLGLRLIYFSYDVKMKEKGDIPEGYSVSREKKERFSLILESASTNQTSMYLCASTQTSGGNNEQFFGPGTRLTVL.

The DNA of the CDR3 is TGTGCCAGCAGTTCATCGACAGGGGCTCTGAGTGGCTACACCTTC. It yields the protein CASSSSTGALSGYTF. The rearrangement joins TRBV27 to TRBJ1-2, with 8 bases identical to TRBD1. The CDR3 has 15 amino acids. After removal of 4 bases from V and 7 bases from J, the junction contained 11 bases not matched to a gene. Germline V gives CDR1 MNHEY, CDR2 SMNVEV (reference sequence).

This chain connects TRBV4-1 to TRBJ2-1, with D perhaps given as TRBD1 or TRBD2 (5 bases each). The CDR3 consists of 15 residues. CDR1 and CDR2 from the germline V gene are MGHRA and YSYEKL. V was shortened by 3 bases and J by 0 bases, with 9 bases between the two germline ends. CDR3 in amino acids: CASSQPGLSYNEQFF. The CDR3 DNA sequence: TGCGCCAGCAGCCAGCCGGGGCTCTCCTACAATGAGCAGTTCTTC.